These 7 T cell receptor beta chains were sequenced from one sample in a study of tumor-infiltrating lymphocytes in oesophageal squamous cell carcinoma. TCRdb reanalysed the PCR reads using MiXCR and keeps one entry per CDR3 protein. The top ten hold about 39% of the sample, which has 15,000 to 20,000 distinct CDR3 sequences, around 40% seen once. Sample: esophageal tumor tissue. The receptors originated from a male donor with esophageal squamous cell carcinoma.

V is TRBV20-1 and J is TRBJ2-3; a possible D gene is TRBD2 (5 bases). Trimming removed 3 bases from V and 2 bases from J, with 15 bases in between. Germline values: CDR1 DFQATT, CDR2 SNEGSKA (reference sequence). This CDR3 spans 15 amino acids. The CDR3 coding sequence is TGCAGTGCTAGTGAGGGTCTCGCTCTCACAGATACGCAGTATTTT. Its protein is CSASEGLALTDTQYF.

The genes are TRBV6-6 and TRBJ2-7, with D perhaps matching TRBD2 (7 bases). The J call may be mistaken, given a closer DNA end match to TRBJ2-1. The CDR3 consists of 12 residues. Germline-derived CDR1 and CDR2 are MNHNY and SVGAGI (reference sequence). DNA of the CDR3: TGTGCCAGCTCCGCGGGGGCCAATGAGCAGTTCTTC. It codes for CASSAGANEQFF.

Notes on this clonotype: Likely a read error: the CDR3 ends without its conserved phenylalanine or tryptophan. No DNA is shown, since the ends of the CDR3 on it are uncertain; the CDR3 is the one TCRdb lists. The chain employs TRBV6-2 or TRBV6-3 and TRBJ2-7; TRBD1 is taken as the D call from the table, unchecked against the DNA. The CDR3 adds up to 17 amino acids, both ends counted. CDR1 and CDR2 (germline): MNHEY, SVGEGT. The CDR3 protein is CASSSSGGGHYGYTFGS.

With regard to this clonotype: Given the absence of the conserved phenylalanine or tryptophan at the CDR3 end, a read error is likely. The DNA is left out, because the CDR3 cannot be placed on it with certainty; the CDR3 is given as TCRdb lists it. The V and J genes are TRBV18 and TRBJ2-7; TRBD2 is the table's D call and was not checked against the DNA. The CDR3 has 17 residues if both end residues are counted. Germline CDR1 is KGHSH and CDR2 is LQKENI. The CDR3 loop is CASSPKGESPMGYTFGS.

The table lists this clonotype with a few counts. This chain uses TRBV2 with TRBJ2-2, with D perhaps matching TRBD2 (7 bases). The ends were cut back, 5 bases at V and 1 base at J, with 14 bases in the middle. Germline CDR1 and CDR2: SNHLY and FYNNEI. The CDR3 covers 16 residues. CDR3 region: CASSLKGGGNTGELFF. The DNA for the CDR3 is TGTGCCAGCAGTTTAAAGGGGGGGGGGAACACCGGGGAGCTGTTTTTT.

This clonotype has only a few counts. The chain recombines TRBV7-2 with TRBJ2-5; 13 bases map to TRBD2. The J segment lost 6 bases and the V segment lost 5 bases, leaving 12 bases of the junction unmatched. This CDR3 is built from 17 residues. Germline-derived CDR1 and CDR2 are SGHTA and FQGNSA. CDR3 sequence: CASSQGLAGTVGKTQYF. As DNA, the CDR3 is TGTGCCAGCAGCCAGGGACTAGCGGGAACAGTCGGGAAGACCCAGTACTTC.

In its sample, this clonotype was seen many times. The chain employs TRBV28 and TRBJ2-1, with 9 bases identical to TRBD1. The CDR3 consists of 16 residues. In germline, CDR1 is MDHEN, CDR2 SYDVKM. V was pared by 7 bases and J by 7 bases, with 14 bases of the junction left unmatched. The CDR3 here is CASTPLVGQGRNEQFF. The DNA of the CDR3 is TGTGCCAGCACCCCGCTGGTGGGACAGGGCAGGAATGAGCAGTTCTTC.